One sample yielded the 29 T cell receptor beta chains listed below, sequenced in a study of STAT5B mutations in CD4+ large granular lymphocyte leukemia. The assay was immunoSEQ multiplex PCR, and TCRdb's table has in-frame clones only and misses some. Here the sample spans 30,000 to 40,000 clones, 75% to 85% being singletons. Sequencing used CD4+ T cells from blood buffy coats. The receptors derive from a human donor in good health.

To note about this clone: Within the sample, other DNA sequences also encode this same CDR3. This chain joins TRBV9 and TRBJ2-2; no reliable D call. V gave up 0 bases and J gave up 4 bases, with 7 bases separating them. CDR1 and CDR2 (germline): SGDLS, YYNGEE. This CDR3 contains 14 residues. CDR3 in amino acids: CASSVAGFTGELFF. Here the CDR3 DNA reads TGTGCCAGCAGCGTAGCTGGGTTCACCGGGGAGCTGTTTTTT.

CDR3 sequence: CASSIFGSSYNEQFF. CDR3 sequence (DNA): TGTGCCAGTAGTATCTTCGGGAGCTCCTACAATGAGCAGTTCTTC. This sequence joins TRBV19 and TRBJ2-1; D is possibly TRBD2 (6 bases). CDR3 length: 15 amino acids. Trimming removed 3 bases from V and 0 bases from J, with 9 bases in between. Germline CDR1 and CDR2: LNHDA and SQIVND (reference sequence).

The gene calls are TRBV19 and TRBJ1-2; D remains ambiguous. The CDR3 consists of 14 residues. The germline V gene has CDR1 LNHDA and CDR2 SQIVND (reference sequence). Trimming cost V 5 bases and J 4 bases, with 14 bases left between them. CDR3 region: CASSFSGIVYGYTF. The CDR3 DNA reads as TGTGCCAGTAGTTTCTCCGGGATCGTCTATGGCTACACCTTC. The full variable domain, its missing parts supplied by reference TRBV19 and TRBJ1-2, is DGGITQSPKYLFRKEGQNVTLSCEQNLNHDAMYWYRQDPGQGLRLIYYSQIVNDFQKGDIAEGYSVSREKKESFPLTVTSAQKNPTAFYLCASSFSGIVYGYTFGSGTRLTVV.

The J gene is TRBJ2-7, the V gene TRBV2, with D tentatively TRBD1 or TRBD2 (7 bases each). The CDR3 totals 14 residues. Germline V gene sequence: CDR1 SNHLY, CDR2 FYNNEI. V was trimmed by 2 bases and J by 4 bases, leaving 12 bases between them. Here the CDR3 reads CASSEQGGLYEQYF. Written as DNA, the CDR3 is TGTGCCAGCAGTGAACAGGGGGGGCTTTACGAGCAGTACTTC.

Points on this clone: Other nucleotide sequences in the sample specify the same CDR3. The V gene is TRBV29-1, the J gene TRBJ2-5; D unclear. The CDR3 extends over 12 amino acids. Trimming cost V 3 bases and J 1 base, with 6 bases left between them. Germline-derived CDR1 and CDR2 are SQVTM and ANQGSEA. The CDR3 loop reads CSVDGVQETQYF. The CDR3 DNA follows: TGCAGCGTTGATGGGGTCCAAGAGACCCAGTACTTC.

This clone was counted a single time. The chain joins TRBV5-1 to TRBJ2-5; D gene unclear. V gave up 2 bases and J gave up 4 bases, with 9 bases separating them. Per the germline V gene, CDR1 is SGHRS and CDR2 is YFSETQ. The CDR3 sequence is 13 residues long. CDR3 residues: CASSLGSRETQYF. In DNA, the CDR3 is TGCGCCAGCAGCTTAGGCTCCAGAGAGACCCAGTACTTC.

This chain connects TRBV5-4 to TRBJ2-3; 12 bases agree with TRBD2. The CDR3 sequence is 15 residues long. Germline V gives CDR1 SGHNT, CDR2 YYREEE (reference sequence). After removal of 1 base from V and 4 bases from J, the junction contained 1 base not matched to a gene. CDR3 coding DNA: TGTGCCAGCAGCTTGCTAGCGGGAGGGGCAGATACGCAGTATTTT. Its translation: CASSLLAGGADTQYF.

This clone was recorded a few times. The chain recombines TRBV18 with TRBJ1-5, with TRBD1 matching over 9 bases. The CDR3 is 16 amino acids. The junction had 6 bases not matched to a gene; V was cut back by 5 bases and J by 1 base. Germline CDR1 is KGHSH and CDR2 is LQKENI. The CDR3 sequence is CASSAGTGRSNQPQHF. The DNA for the CDR3 is TGTGCCAGCTCAGCCGGGACAGGGAGGAGCAATCAGCCCCAGCATTTT.

A few counts support this clone. The rearrangement joins TRBV2 to TRBJ2-7; D remains ambiguous. This CDR3 contains 14 residues. V was shortened by 7 bases and J by 2 bases, with 15 bases between the two germline ends. Looked up from germline, CDR1 is SNHLY and CDR2 is FYNNEI. This chain's CDR3 is CASNPSSATYEQYF. In DNA form, the CDR3 reads TGTGCCAGCAACCCGTCTTCCGCCACCTACGAGCAGTACTTC. The full variable domain, rest sourced from reference TRBV2 and TRBJ2-7, is EPEVTQTPSHQVTQMGQEVILRCVPISNHLYFYWYRQILGQKVEFLVSFYNNEISEKSEIFDDQFSVERPDGSNFTLKIRSTKLEDSAMYFCASNPSSATYEQYFGPGTRLTVT.

The chain combines TRBV11-2 with TRBJ2-7; TRBD2 aligns across 8 bases. V dropped 1 base and J dropped 6; count of bases not matched to a gene: 8. Germline V CDR1 and CDR2: SGHAT, FQNNGV. CDR3 length: 15 residues. The CDR3 DNA is TGTGCCAGCAGCTTAGGCCTTAGCGGGGAGTTCGAGCAGTACTTC. This sequence encodes CASSLGLSGEFEQYF.

This clone showed up just once. This chain links TRBV6-4 with TRBJ2-2; 9 bases fit TRBD2. V lost 5 bases and J lost 1; bases outside the gene matches: 2. The CDR3 extends over 15 amino acids. CDR1 and CDR2 from the germline V gene are MRHNA and SNTAGT. The CDR3 DNA sequence: TGTGCCAGCAGTAAGACTAGCGGGAACACCGGGGAGCTGTTTTTT. Translating it yields CASSKTSGNTGELFF.

The chain couples TRBV29-1 to TRBJ2-5, with D perhaps given as TRBD1 or TRBD2 (6 bases each). Trimming shortened V by 4 bases and J by 1 base, and 13 bases separated the two germline ends. The CDR3 consists of 14 residues. Germline loops: CDR1 SQVTM, CDR2 ANQGSEA. The CDR3 is CSVGGGLRQETQYF. In nucleotides, the CDR3 is TGCAGCGTTGGTGGGGGGCTACGCCAAGAGACCCAGTACTTC.

The V gene is TRBV7-9, the J gene TRBJ2-7; weak D call: TRBD2 (5 bases). In germline, CDR1 is SEHNR, CDR2 FQNEAQ (reference sequence). The CDR3 has 15 amino acids. Trimming left V 3 bases short and J 3 bases short, with 15 bases between. CDR3: CASSLAHSGFYEQYF. DNA for the CDR3: TGTGCCAGCAGCTTGGCCCACTCGGGGTTCTACGAGCAGTACTTC.

The chain carries TRBV7-3 and TRBJ2-3, with 9 bases identical to TRBD2. The CDR3 consists of 22 residues. From germline, CDR1 is SGHTA and CDR2 FQGTGA. The V segment lost 2 bases and the J segment 2 bases; nucleotides outside the gene matches: 23. CDR3 in amino acids: CASSLHGGGVKRLAELTDTQYF. In nucleotides, the CDR3 is TGTGCCAGCAGCTTACACGGAGGGGGCGTCAAACGACTAGCGGAGCTCACAGATACGCAGTATTTT.

J is TRBJ1-1 and V is TRBV27, with no clear D. The CDR3 is 11 amino acids. Trimming took 6 bases from V and 4 from J, leaving 6 bases between them. Germline-derived CDR1 and CDR2 are MNHEY and SMNVEV (reference sequence). The CDR3 bases are TGTGCCAGCAGACACCTCACTGAAGCTTTCTTT. It is translated as CASRHLTEAFF.

The chain couples TRBV6-4 to TRBJ1-3, with D possibly TRBD1 on 6 matching bases. This CDR3 spans 14 amino acids. Trimming removed 2 bases at V and 8 bases at J, with 13 bases between. Germline V gene sequence: CDR1 MRHNA, CDR2 SNTAGT. CDR3 bases: TGTGCCAGCAGTGACAACAGGGAAAGATACACCATATATTTT. Translation gives CASSDNRERYTIYF.

The V gene is TRBV9, the J gene TRBJ2-6, with D tentatively TRBD1 (6 bases). The CDR3 runs to 15 residues. CDR1 and CDR2 (germline): SGDLS, YYNGEE. The V end lost 6 bases, the J end lost 1 base, and 11 bases lay between the germline ends. The CDR3 DNA reads as TGTGCCAGCACCCAGAGGGGGTCTGGGGCCAACGTCCTGACTTTC. Its protein product is CASTQRGSGANVLTF. The full variable domain, completed using reference TRBV9 and TRBJ2-6, is DSGVTQTPKHLITATGQRVTLRCSPRSGDLSVYWYQQSLDQGLQFLIQYYNGEERAKGNILERFSAQQFPDLHSELNLSSLELGDSALYFCASTQRGSGANVLTFGAGSRLTVL.

CDR3 bases: TGTGCCAGCAGCTTGGGCTTGCAGGGTAACACCTACGAGCAGTACTTC. Protein product: CASSLGLQGNTYEQYF. This chain joins TRBV5-5 and TRBJ2-7, with D possibly TRBD1 on 5 matching bases. The CDR3 loop spans 16 amino acids. The V gene lost 0 bases and the J gene lost 2 bases, with 15 bases spanning the gap. Germline loops: CDR1 SGHKS, CDR2 YYEKEE (reference sequence).

The CDR3 sequence: CASHSDKTNTGELFF. In DNA form, the CDR3 reads TGTGCCAGCCACTCGGACAAAACGAACACCGGGGAGCTGTTTTTT. This chain links TRBV6-6 with TRBJ2-2, with D perhaps matching TRBD1 (5 bases). V lost 8 bases, J lost 0 bases, and 13 bases lay in between. The CDR3 has 15 residues. Germline assignment: CDR1 MNHNY and CDR2 SVGAGI (reference sequence).

This clone occurred a few times. This chain joins TRBV19 and TRBJ1-5, with 7 bases lining up with TRBD1. V gave up 7 bases and J gave up 7 bases; unmatched junction bases: 19. From germline, CDR1 is LNHDA and CDR2 SQIVND (reference sequence). The CDR3 has 17 amino acids. CDR3 residues: CASTPQPPGTVAQPQHF. CDR3 sequence (DNA): TGTGCCAGTACCCCCCAACCACCCGGGACAGTAGCCCAGCCCCAGCATTTT.

The chain couples TRBV5-1 to TRBJ2-5; 12 nucleotides align to TRBD2. The CDR3 runs 15 residues. The V segment lost 4 bases and the J segment 5 bases; nucleotides outside the gene matches: 6. Per germline, CDR1 SGHRS and CDR2 YFSETQ. CDR3 coding DNA: TGCGCCAGCAGCAGACTAGCGGGAGAGGGGGAGACCCAGTACTTC. This gives the protein CASSRLAGEGETQYF. Drawing the rest from reference TRBV5-1 and TRBJ2-5, the complete variable domain is KAGVTQTPRYLIKTRGQQVTLSCSPISGHRSVSWYQQTPGQGLQFLFEYFSETQRNKGNFPGRFSGRQFSNSRSEMNVSTLELGDSALYLCASSRLAGEGETQYFGPGTRLLVL.

Regarding this clone: The sample holds other DNA sequences that translate to the same CDR3. The chain recombines TRBV18 with TRBJ2-7; D unclear. V was pared by 2 bases and J by 7 bases, with 6 bases between. This CDR3 region has 11 residues. Germline CDR1 KGHSH, CDR2 LQKENI. In DNA form, the CDR3 reads TGTGCCAGCTCACCAGACGCGGAGCAGTACTTC. Translating gives CASSPDAEQYF.

The rearrangement joins TRBV21-1 to TRBJ2-3; the table's D call, TRBD2, was not checked against the DNA. TRBV21-1 is marked as a pseudogene. The CDR3 has 14 residues. CDR3 nucleotide sequence: TGTGCCAGAGAGCGGGAGAATCGTACAGATACGCAGTATTTT. Its translation is CARERENRTDTQYF.

The chain joins TRBV5-1 to TRBJ2-5; D may be TRBD2 (6 bases). With 2 bases removed from V and 5 bases from J, the gap between germline ends came to 13 bases. From germline, CDR1 is SGHRS and CDR2 YFSETQ. CDR3 size: 14 residues. The CDR3 DNA sequence: TGCGCCAGCAGCTTCGGCAGGGCGGGGGAGACCCAGTACTTC. Amino acid sequence: CASSFGRAGETQYF.

The chain uses TRBV28 and TRBJ1-2, with D uncertain. Germline CDR1 and CDR2: MDHEN and SYDVKM. The CDR3 is 11 residues long. Trimming cost V 4 bases and J 4 bases, with 4 bases left between them. The DNA of the CDR3 is TGTGCCAGCAGTTCGTTCTATGGCTACACCTTC. Its protein product is CASSSFYGYTF.

The genes are TRBV6-1 and TRBJ2-5, with D perhaps matching TRBD2 (6 bases). Between the trimmed V and J ends, which lost 5 bases and 2 bases, there was a span of 9 bases. CDR1 is MNHNS, CDR2 SASEGT, per germline. This CDR3 region has 13 residues. CDR3 region: CASSIGTQETQYF. CDR3 coding DNA: TGTGCCAGCAGTATCGGGACTCAAGAGACCCAGTACTTC.

The V gene is TRBV5-1, the J gene TRBJ1-1; maybe TRBD1 (6 bases). V lost 4 bases and J 1 base, leaving 8 bases between the germline ends. The CDR3 covers 13 residues. Germline V gene data show CDR1 as SGHRS and CDR2 as YFSETQ. The CDR3 region has the DNA TGCGCCAGCAGCCCGGGACAGAACACTGAAGCTTTCTTT. Amino acids: CASSPGQNTEAFF.

This chain uses TRBV5-1 with TRBJ2-1, with 11 nucleotides matching TRBD1. The CDR3 sequence is 16 residues long. V trimming: 0 bases; J trimming: 3 bases; junction bases outside the gene matches: 2. Germline V gene data show CDR1 as SGHRS and CDR2 as YFSETQ. The CDR3 DNA follows: TGCGCCAGCAGCTTGGCCGGGACAGGGGGCTACAATGAGCAGTTCTTC. Amino acid sequence: CASSLAGTGGYNEQFF.

The V gene is TRBV2, the J gene TRBJ2-2; no reliable D call. V shed 2 bases and J shed 5 bases, with 9 bases lying between them. Germline lookup yields CDR1 SNHLY and CDR2 FYNNEI. The CDR3 covers 14 residues. The CDR3 loop is CASSELDGTGELFF. The DNA of the CDR3 is TGTGCCAGCAGTGAATTGGATGGAACCGGGGAGCTGTTTTTT.